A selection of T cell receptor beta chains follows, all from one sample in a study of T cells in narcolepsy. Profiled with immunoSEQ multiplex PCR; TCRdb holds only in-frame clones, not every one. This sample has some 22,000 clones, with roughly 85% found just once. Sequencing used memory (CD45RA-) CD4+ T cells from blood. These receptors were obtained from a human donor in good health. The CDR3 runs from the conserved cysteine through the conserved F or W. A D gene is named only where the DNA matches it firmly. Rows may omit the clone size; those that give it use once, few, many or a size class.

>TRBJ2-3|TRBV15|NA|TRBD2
TGTGCCACCAGCAGAACTCTCGGGGGGAGTACGCAGTATTTT
CATSRTLGGSTQYF
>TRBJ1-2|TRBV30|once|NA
TGTGCCTGGAGTGGGGGGGAGTCGTTCGGCTACACCTTC
CAWSGGESFGYTF
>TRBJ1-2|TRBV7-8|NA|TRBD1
TGTGCCAGCAGCTTCGGACAGGGCTATGGCTACACCTTC
CASSFGQGYGYTF
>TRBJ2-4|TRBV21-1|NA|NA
TGTGCCAGCAGCAAAGCGGGCTCGAGCGGGTACTTAGCCAAAAACATTCAGTACTTC
CASSKAGSSGYLAKNIQYF
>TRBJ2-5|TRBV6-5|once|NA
TGTGCCAGCAGTGAGGGGACCGGGGAGACCCAGTACTTC
CASSEGTGETQYF
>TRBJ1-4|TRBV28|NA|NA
TGTGCCAGCAGGGAAGGACGGATTAATGAAAAACTGTTTTTT
CASREGRINEKLFF
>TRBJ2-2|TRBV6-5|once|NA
TGTGCCAGCAGTTACTCTGTAGCCCCCGGGGAGCTGTTTTTT
CASSYSVAPGELFF
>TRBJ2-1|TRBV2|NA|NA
TGTGCCAGCAGTGAACGTCAGACTTCTGATGAGCAGTTCTTC
CASSERQTSDEQFF
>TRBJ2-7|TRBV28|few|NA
TGTGCCAGCAGTCCCGGGACCCTCCTTTACGAGCAGTACTTC
CASSPGTLLYEQYF
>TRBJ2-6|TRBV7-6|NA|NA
TGTGCCAGCAGCGCTAGGGGGTCTGGGGCCAACGTCCTGACTTTC
CASSARGSGANVLTF
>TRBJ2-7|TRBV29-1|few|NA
TGCAGCGTCCGGTCGGCGGGTCGCTCCTACGAGCAGTACTTC
CSVRSAGRSYEQYF
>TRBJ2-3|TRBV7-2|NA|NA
TGTGCCAGCAGCCAGCCATCGAGGCAGGGGACCGGGGGTACAGATACGCAGTATTTT
CASSQPSRQGTGGTDTQYF
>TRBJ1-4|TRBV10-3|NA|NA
TGTGCCATCAGTGAGTCTGGAGTACCTAATGAAAAACTGTTTTTT
CAISESGVPNEKLFF
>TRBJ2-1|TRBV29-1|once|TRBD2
TGCAGCGTTGAAGATTTCGCGGGAGGCCGCAATGAGCAGTTCTTC
CSVEDFAGGRNEQFF
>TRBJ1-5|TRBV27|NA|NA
TGTGCCAGCAGTTTCGGGGGGATAAACCAGCCCCAGCATTTT
CASSFGGINQPQHF
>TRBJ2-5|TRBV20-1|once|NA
TGCAGTGCTAGAGGGGAAGAGACCCAGTACTTC
CSARGEETQYF
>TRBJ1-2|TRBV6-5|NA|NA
TGTGCCAGCACCGGGGGACCCTATGGCTACACCTTC
CASTGGPYGYTF
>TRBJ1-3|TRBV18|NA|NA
TGTGCCAGCTCACCGGGCGCGGGGCCGAACGGAAACACCATATATTTT
CASSPGAGPNGNTIYF
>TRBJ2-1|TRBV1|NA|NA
TGCACCAGCAGCCAAGGGGGGACTAGCGGGGATGAGCAGTTCTTC
CTSSQGGTSGDEQFF
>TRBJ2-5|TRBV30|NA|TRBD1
TGTGCCTGGACGGACAGGGGAGAGACCCAGTACTTC
CAWTDRGETQYF
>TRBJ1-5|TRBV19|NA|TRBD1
TGTGCCAGTAGGCATGACAGGGGAGGGAGCAATCAGCCCCAGCATTTT
CASRHDRGGSNQPQHF
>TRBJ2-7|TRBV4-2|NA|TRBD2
TGTGCCAGCAGCCAACTAGCGGGTGGCGGCGAGCAGTACTTC
CASSQLAGGGEQYF
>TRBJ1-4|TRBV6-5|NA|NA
TGTGCCAGCAGTTACAGGCCCGAAAAACTGTTTTTT
CASSYRPEKLFF
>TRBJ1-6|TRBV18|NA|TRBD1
TGTGCCAGCTCTATTATACAGGGGTCCAATTCACCCCTCCACTTT
CASSIIQGSNSPLHF
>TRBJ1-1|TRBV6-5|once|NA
TGTGCCAGCAGTTATCAGCTTCTCAACACTGAAGCTTTCTTT
CASSYQLLNTEAFF
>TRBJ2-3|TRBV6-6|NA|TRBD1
TGTGCCAGCAGACGGGACAGGGGGCGAACAGATACGCAGTATTTT
CASRRDRGRTDTQYF
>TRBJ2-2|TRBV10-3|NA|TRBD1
TGTGCCAGCACCGACGGGGGACAGGGTAACACCGGGGAGCTGTTTTTT
CASTDGGQGNTGELFF
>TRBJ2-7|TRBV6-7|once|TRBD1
TGTGCCAGCAGTTCGAGCAAAGCCGGGACAGGGTACGAGCAGTACTTC
CASSSSKAGTGYEQYF
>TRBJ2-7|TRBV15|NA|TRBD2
TGTGCCACCAGCAGAACGGGACTAGCGGGAGGCTACGAGCAGTACTTC
CATSRTGLAGGYEQYF
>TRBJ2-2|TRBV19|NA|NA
TGTGCCAGTAGTATTATTGCGAACACCGGGGAGCTGTTTTTT
CASSIIANTGELFF
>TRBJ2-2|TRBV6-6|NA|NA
TGTGCCAGCAGTTACAGGTGGGGACACACCGGGGAGCTGTTTTTT
CASSYRWGHTGELFF
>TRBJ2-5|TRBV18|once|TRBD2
TGTGCCAGCTCACCAAGGGAGGGGGAGACCCAGTACTTC
CASSPREGETQYF
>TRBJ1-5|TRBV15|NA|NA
TGTGCCACCAGCAGAGGCTGGGACAATCAGCCCCAGCATTTT
CATSRGWDNQPQHF
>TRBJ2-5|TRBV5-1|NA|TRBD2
TGCGCCAGCAGCTCTTCCGGGACTAGGAAAGAGACCCAGTACTTC
CASSSSGTRKETQYF
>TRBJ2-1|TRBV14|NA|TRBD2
TGTGCCAGCAGCCCGACCGGACTAGCGGGAGGGGACAATGAGCAGTTCTTC
CASSPTGLAGGDNEQFF
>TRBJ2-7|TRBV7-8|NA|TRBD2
TGTGCCAGCAGCGCCGGGACTAGCGGATACGAGCAGTACTTC
CASSAGTSGYEQYF
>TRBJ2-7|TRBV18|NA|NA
TGTGCCAGCTCACCGCATCGGTCAGACGAGCAGTACTTC
CASSPHRSDEQYF
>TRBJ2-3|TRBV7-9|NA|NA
TGTGCCAGCAGCTTGCTTGGGGAATCTAGCACAGATACGCAGTATTTT
CASSLLGESSTDTQYF
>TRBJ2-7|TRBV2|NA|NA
TGTGCCAGCAGTGTACAGAACGAGCAGTACTTC
CASSVQNEQYF
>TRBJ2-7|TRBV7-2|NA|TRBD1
TGTGCCAGCAGCTTACGGACAGGACCTCTATACGAGCAGTACTTC
CASSLRTGPLYEQYF
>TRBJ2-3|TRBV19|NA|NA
TGTGCCAGTAGATGGGAGGGCACAGATACGCAGTATTTT
CASRWEGTDTQYF
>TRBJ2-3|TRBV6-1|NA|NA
TGTGCCAGTGGGTTGACAGCTAGCACAGATACGCAGTATTTT
CASGLTASTDTQYF
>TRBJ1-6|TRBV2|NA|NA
TGTGCCAGCAGCGCGTCTTCACCCCTCCACTTT
CASSASSPLHF
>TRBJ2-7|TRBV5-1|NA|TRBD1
TGCGCCAGCAGCACCCAGACAGGGACCCAAGGCGAGCAGTACTTC
CASSTQTGTQGEQYF
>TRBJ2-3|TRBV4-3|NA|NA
TGCGCCAGCAGCCAAGATTGGCTAAGCGGCACAGATACGCAGTATTTT
CASSQDWLSGTDTQYF
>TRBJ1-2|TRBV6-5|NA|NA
TGTGCCAGCAGTTTGGTCTCTGGCTACACCTTC
CASSLVSGYTF
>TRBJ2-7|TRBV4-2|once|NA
TGTGCCAGCAGCCAAGACGGCAGGGTGGGGAACGAGCAGTACTTC
CASSQDGRVGNEQYF
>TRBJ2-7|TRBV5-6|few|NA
TGTGCCAGCAGCCTACACGGGCCGAGGGGGGAGCAGTACTTC
CASSLHGPRGEQYF
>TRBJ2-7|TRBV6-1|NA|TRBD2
TGTGCCAGCATTCCGCGGGAGGGACACTACGAGCAGTACTTC
CASIPREGHYEQYF
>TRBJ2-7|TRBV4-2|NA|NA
TGTGCCAGCAGCCAGTCTGGGGGCTACGAGCAGTACTTC
CASSQSGGYEQYF
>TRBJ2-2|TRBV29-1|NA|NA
TGCAGCGTGGCGACAGGCCCCTTAAACACCGGGGAGCTGTTTTTT
CSVATGPLNTGELFF
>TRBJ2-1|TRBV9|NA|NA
TGTGCCAGCAGCGAGGGTGGTCACTCCTACAATGAGCAGTTCTTC
CASSEGGHSYNEQFF
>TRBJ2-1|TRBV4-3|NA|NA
TGCGCCAGCAGCCAAGAACAGGGGGGGTCCAATGAGCAGTTCTTC
CASSQEQGGSNEQFF
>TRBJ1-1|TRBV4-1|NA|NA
TGCGCCAGCAGCCAAGAAGGGTCACGGCCCACCACTGAAGCTTTCTTT
CASSQEGSRPTTEAFF
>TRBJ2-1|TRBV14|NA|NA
TGTGCCAGCAGCCAAGACCAGGGGTGGCACAATGAGCAGTTCTTC
CASSQDQGWHNEQFF